The clone carrying this T cell receptor beta chain was counted once. What it binds is unknown. One end of the junction fails to match germline, which may point to a read error. Each sample contributed about 10^5 TCR templates to the assay. Here immunoSEQ multiplex PCR was the method, and the copy in TCRdb shows in-frame clones only, minus some. The table lists around 87,000 clones, 90% of them singletons. This sample stems from a study of siplizumab effects on memory and regulatory T cells. Study results and caveats: Reactions containing siplizumab showed mappable alloreactive CD4+ clones averaging approximately 73% Treg-derived, versus under 30% in controls.

The CDR3 is 14 amino acids. Germline V gene data show CDR1 as SNHLY and CDR2 as FYNNEI. Sample: CD4+ T cells sorted from blood. This receptor was identified in a human donor in good health. This chain joins TRBV2 and TRBJ2-7; 11 bases agree with TRBD2. This CDR3 is CASTRLAGSYGQYF. CDR3 DNA: TGTGCCAGCACAAGACTAGCGGGGTCCTACGGGCAGTACTTC.